One and the same sample provided the 2 T cell receptor beta chains below, sequenced in a study of metastatic and nonmetastatic thyroid tumors. Before thyroid surgery, none of the patients had received any treatment. From the PCR reads, TCRdb re-called clones with MiXCR. The table lists about 20,000 clones, 21% of them singletons. The material sequenced was tumor tissue. The origin of the receptors is a female donor with papillary thyroid cancer or a benign thyroid nodule (not recorded which). Some clones in this sample may be carry-over from other donors' samples.

This rearrangement joins TRBV5-1 to TRBJ2-2; D is uncertain. The CDR3 is made up of 17 amino acids. Germline V gene sequence: CDR1 SGHRS, CDR2 YFSETQ. V shed 3 bases and J shed 1 base, with 16 bases lying between them. The CDR3 loop reads CASSSPRIGQNTGELFF. The CDR3 region has the DNA TGCGCCAGCAGCTCGCCGAGAATAGGTCAGAACACCGGGGAGCTGTTTTTT. The full variable domain, rest sourced from reference TRBV5-1 and TRBJ2-2, is KAGVTQTPRYLIKTRGQQVTLSCSPISGHRSVSWYQQTPGQGLQFLFEYFSETQRNKGNFPGRFSGRQFSNSRSEMNVSTLELGDSALYLCASSSPRIGQNTGELFFGEGSRLTVL.

This clone was recorded many times. The gene calls are TRBV2 and TRBJ2-5; D ambiguous. The CDR3 loop spans 14 amino acids. Per germline, CDR1 SNHLY and CDR2 FYNNEI. The germline V and J ends were trimmed by 1 base and 9 bases, with 15 bases remaining between them. In DNA, the CDR3 is TGTGCCAGCAGTGAAGGGGGATCAGTTTGGGCCCAGTACTTC. This sequence encodes CASSEGGSVWAQYF.